This TCR beta chain was documented in a study of Ad26.COV2.S vaccination and SARS-CoV-2 variants. Treatment here: some 20 received Ad26.COV2.S at low or high dose, single or two shots; 5 received placebo; per-sample allocation not given. The samples were gathered on day 63 after the first injection of vaccine or placebo. Vaccination employed an Ad26 vector expressing the Wuhan-strain SARS-CoV-2 spike. This CDR3 contains 16 residues. Looked up from germline, CDR1 is LGHDT and CDR2 is YNNKEL (reference sequence). V gave up 4 bases and J gave up 5 bases, with 18 bases separating them. Profiling relied on immunoSEQ multiplex PCR, and the TCRdb table lists in-frame clones only, not all of them. This table holds around 500,000 clones, about nine tenths found once.

This specimen was peripheral blood, taken in a trial of Ad26.COV2.S vaccine versus placebo. The source of this sequence is a person between 18 and 65 years old who received the Ad26.COV2.S COVID-19 vaccine or a placebo. This chain links TRBV3-1 (or the pseudogene TRBV3-2) with TRBJ2-4; D possibly corresponds to TRBD2 (5 bases). The CDR3 coding sequence is TGTGCCAGCAGCCCAAAACTAGAGCTGGTCCAAAACATTCAGTACTTC. Amino acids: CASSPKLELVQNIQYF.